These 26 T cell receptor beta chains came from one sample sequenced in a study of blood T cells in healthy people across ages. It was with a sample-barcoded 5' primer and a J-beta primer mix that a second PCR of roughly 7 to 11 cycles was run. TCRdb redid the calling of the 5' RACE reads with MiXCR, one entry per CDR3 protein. Found here are about 510,000 distinct CDR3 sequences, roughly a quarter of them singletons; the top ten hold 3% to 4%. This sample also belongs to another study, concerning T cells of mothers and their children.

Sequenced sample: blood. The receptors shown here come from a boy aged 2 to 9 in good health.

The rearrangement joins TRBV29-1 to TRBJ1-4; D gene uncertain. V gave up 3 bases and J gave up 0 bases, with 17 bases separating them. The germline CDR1 and CDR2 sequences are SQVTM and ANQGSEA. This CDR3 spans 17 amino acids. This CDR3 reads CSVDRAPQYATNEKLFF. The CDR3 DNA follows: TGCAGCGTTGATCGGGCCCCCCAATATGCAACTAATGAAAAACTGTTTTTT.

The genes are TRBV6-7 and TRBJ2-5, with 11 bases fitting TRBD2. TRBV6-7 belongs to the ORF category, with a function that is uncertain. The CDR3 consists of 19 residues. J lost 3 bases, V lost 6 bases, and 18 bases had no gene match. The CDR3 sequence: CASSPPGLPSGGLEETQYF. CDR3 nucleotide sequence: TGTGCCAGCAGCCCACCCGGCCTTCCTAGCGGGGGGTTGGAAGAGACCCAGTACTTC.

This clonotype was picked up a small number of times. This chain uses TRBV5-6 with TRBJ2-5; no definite D call. The J call may be wrong; the DNA end is better matched by TRBJ2-1. The CDR3 contains 16 residues. CDR1 and CDR2 from the germline V gene are SGHDT and YYEEEE. This chain's CDR3 is CASSLDLGPPLNEQFF. As DNA, the CDR3 is TGTGCCAGCAGCTTGGATCTAGGGCCCCCCCTTAATGAGCAGTTCTTC.

To note about this clonotype: Compared with germline, one end of the junction differs, possibly owing to a read error. V is TRBV4-3 and J is TRBJ1-2, with D tentatively TRBD1 (5 bases). Germline V CDR1 and CDR2: LGHNA, YSLEER. This CDR3 is 14 amino acids long. CDR3 DNA: TGCGCCAGCAGCCAAGAGCCCGCGGGGGGAAAGTGCGCCTTC. This gives the protein CASSQEPAGGKCAF.

This clonotype came up once. This chain joins TRBV14 and TRBJ2-2; D remains ambiguous. The CDR3 totals 15 residues. The germline CDR1 and CDR2 sequences are SGHDN and FVKESK. V lost 1 base and J 0 bases, leaving 6 bases between the germline ends. CDR3 in amino acids: CASSQVGPNTGELFF. CDR3 nucleotide sequence: TGTGCCAGCAGCCAAGTCGGACCGAACACCGGGGAGCTGTTTTTT.

V is TRBV12-3 or TRBV12-4 and J is TRBJ2-7; 10 positions agree with TRBD2. Trimming took 1 base from V and 0 from J; bases not matched to a gene: 6. The CDR3 totals 17 residues. CDR3 sequence (DNA): TGTGCCAGCAGTTTAGGTGGAGCGGGAGGGAGCTCCTACGAGCAGTACTTC. It codes for CASSLGGAGGSSYEQYF.

About this clonotype: The junction does not match germline at one end; this may be a read error. The genes are TRBV7-9 and TRBJ2-1; 7 positions match TRBD1. The CDR3 is 15 amino acids. Germline CDR1 SEHNR, CDR2 FQNEAQ (reference sequence). Here the CDR3 reads CASSLARTGHNEQFF. CDR3 nucleotide sequence: TGTGCCAGCAGCTTAGCGAGGACAGGACACAATGAGCAGTTTTTC.

This clonotype has more than one count but fewer than ten. The chain carries TRBV7-9 and TRBJ1-2, with 7 bases fitting TRBD1. Trimming cost V 5 bases and J 0 bases; bases outside gene matches: 6. Germline V gene data show CDR1 as SEHNR and CDR2 as FQNEAQ (reference sequence). The CDR3 has 15 amino acids. The DNA of the CDR3 is TGTGCCAGCAGCGTGACAGGGATTTCTAACTATGGCTACACCTTC. Amino acid sequence: CASSVTGISNYGYTF.

The genes are TRBV4-3 and TRBJ2-3, with D possibly matching TRBD2 (5 bases). Per germline, CDR1 LGHNA and CDR2 YSLEER. The CDR3 extends over 16 amino acids. Trimming shortened V by 1 base and J by 9 bases, and 20 bases separated the two germline ends. CDR3 DNA sequence: TGCGCCAGCAGCCAAGTAACGGCTGGCTCAGCGGTGACGCAGTATTTT. Protein product: CASSQVTAGSAVTQYF.

This clonotype has a handful of counts. The rearrangement links TRBV12-5 to TRBJ1-2; 7 bases align to TRBD1. CDR1 and CDR2 from the germline V gene are LGHNT and FRNRAP. The junction had 3 bases not matched to a gene; V was cut back by 0 bases and J by 2 bases. The CDR3 has 15 residues. DNA of the CDR3: TGTGCTAGTGGTTTGGTGATACAGGGGAACTATGGCTACACCTTC. It codes for CASGLVIQGNYGYTF.

The sample holds one count of this clonotype. The V gene is TRBV5-1, the J gene TRBJ2-5, with 10 bases that match TRBD1. V shed 4 bases and J 5 bases; nucleotides not matched to a gene: 8. The CDR3 spans 15 residues. Looked up from germline, CDR1 is SGHRS and CDR2 is YFSETQ. CDR3 amino acids: CASSTPTGGLETQYF. CDR3 nucleotide sequence: TGCGCCAGCAGCACACCGACAGGGGGCCTTGAGACCCAGTACTTC.

This chain joins TRBV5-6 and TRBJ1-2; D unclear. Germline CDR1 SGHDT, CDR2 YYEEEE. This CDR3 region has 12 residues. Trimming removed 4 bases from V and 4 bases from J, with 8 bases in between. The CDR3 reads CASSPDLYGYTF. The CDR3 DNA is TGTGCCAGCAGCCCAGACCTCTATGGCTACACCTTC.

The chain joins TRBV7-2 to TRBJ2-1, with no clear D. The V end was cut by 7 bases, the J end by 2 bases, with 18 bases between. The CDR3 runs to 16 residues. Germline values: CDR1 SGHTA, CDR2 FQGNSA. The CDR3 coding sequence is TGTGCCAGCACCCCGTTGTGGCTGGTCACCTACAATGAGCAGTTCTTC. It specifies CASTPLWLVTYNEQFF. The whole variable domain, filled in from reference TRBV7-2 and TRBJ2-1, reads GAGVSQSPSNKVTEKGKDVELRCDPISGHTALYWYRQSLGQGLEFLIYFQGNSAPDKSGLPSDRFSAERTGGSVSTLTIQRTQQEDSAVYLCASTPLWLVTYNEQFFGPGTRLTVL.

The gene calls are TRBV7-9 and TRBJ2-5; TRBD1 might be the D (7 bases). The closer fit of TRBJ2-1 to the DNA end suggests the J call may be wrong. CDR1 is SEHNR and CDR2 is FQNEAQ in the germline V gene (reference sequence). The CDR3 contains 15 residues. The CDR3 DNA follows: TGTGCCAGCAGCTGGGGCCAGGGGGGAAACAATGAGCAGTTCTTC. It is translated as CASSWGQGGNNEQFF.

This clonotype was picked up a small number of times. V and J are TRBV12-3 or TRBV12-4 and TRBJ1-1, with D maybe TRBD1 (6 bases). The V end lost 6 bases, the J end lost 0 bases, and 20 bases lay between the germline ends. This CDR3 contains 17 residues. The CDR3 protein is CASSRGGEFGMNTEAFF. CDR3 coding DNA: TGTGCCAGCAGCCGAGGGGGGGAATTTGGCATGAACACTGAAGCTTTCTTT.

The CDR3 is CASRTGDPGELFF. The CDR3 coding sequence is TGTGCCAGCAGGACAGGGGATCCCGGGGAGCTGTTTTTT. The J gene is TRBJ2-2, the V gene TRBV12-3 or TRBV12-4, with 8 bases aligning to TRBD1. This CDR3 region has 13 residues. The V segment lost 6 bases and the J segment 6 bases; nucleotides outside the gene matches: 3.

This clonotype was counted only a few times. The chain combines TRBV12-3 or TRBV12-4 with TRBJ1-4; TRBD1 matches at 11 bases. The ends lost 3 bases at V and 5 bases at J; junction bases unmatched: 5. The length of the CDR3 is 16 residues. Written as DNA, the CDR3 is TGTGCCAGCAGTTTCGGACAGGGGGCAGGGAATGAAAAACTGTTTTTT. Encoded protein: CASSFGQGAGNEKLFF.

The CDR3 nucleotides read TGCAGTGCGCAGCCTCCTAGCGGGAGTGGAGCCAAAAACATTCAGTACTTC. Translating it yields CSAQPPSGSGAKNIQYF. The V and J genes are TRBV20-1 and TRBJ2-4; 10 nucleotides agree with TRBD2. The germline V gene encodes CDR1 DFQATT and CDR2 SNEGSKA (reference sequence). V gave up 6 bases and J gave up 0 bases; unmatched junction bases: 11. This CDR3 has 17 residues.

This clonotype was counted only a few times. The rearrangement links TRBV29-1 to TRBJ2-5, with 11 bases fitting TRBD2. The V segment lost 3 bases and the J segment 4 bases; nucleotides outside the gene matches: 13. The CDR3 runs to 17 residues. Germline CDR1 is SQVTM and CDR2 is ANQGSEA. The CDR3 DNA follows: TGCAGCGTTGATACGGTCTATCTAGCGGGGGGAGGAGAGACCCAGTACTTC. Its translation: CSVDTVYLAGGGETQYF.

J is TRBJ2-7 and V is TRBV12-3 or TRBV12-4; maybe TRBD1 (6 bases). The CDR3 has 14 amino acids. Trimming took off 1 base at V and 3 bases at J, with 10 bases between the two ends. The DNA for the CDR3 is TGTGCCAGCAGTTTAGACAGGGTAGGCTACGAGCAGTACTTC. Amino acid sequence: CASSLDRVGYEQYF.

The rearrangement uses TRBV27 and TRBJ2-1; D not resolved. CDR3 size: 11 residues. Trimming took off 3 bases at V and 12 bases at J, with 9 bases between the two ends. Per the germline V gene, CDR1 is MNHEY and CDR2 is SMNVEV (reference sequence). CDR3 sequence: CASSFLGRQFF. CDR3 sequence (DNA): TGTGCCAGCAGTTTTCTCGGCCGGCAGTTCTTC.

V is TRBV18 and J is TRBJ2-3, with D possibly matching TRBD1 (5 bases). With 3 bases removed from V and 0 bases from J, the gap between germline ends came to 7 bases. The length of the CDR3 is 14 residues. Germline V CDR1 and CDR2: KGHSH, LQKENI. CDR3 DNA sequence: TGTGCCAGCTCACCGGACACTAGCACAGATACGCAGTATTTT. It translates to CASSPDTSTDTQYF.

The DNA for the CDR3 is TGTGCCAGCAGGGCCAGGACAGCCTCCCTTTACACCTTC. Protein: CASRARTASLYTF. The rearrangement uses TRBV2 and TRBJ1-2; weak D call: TRBD1 (6 bases). Trimming removed 6 bases from V and 11 bases from J, with 19 bases in between. The CDR3 consists of 13 residues. Germline CDR1 SNHLY, CDR2 FYNNEI.

This chain joins TRBV12-3 or TRBV12-4 and TRBJ2-5; maybe TRBD2 (5 bases). The J call could be wrong; TRBJ2-7 is a better fit for the DNA end. There are 13 residues in the CDR3. The CDR3 loop is CASRDSARSEQYF. The CDR3 bases are TGTGCCAGCAGGGATAGCGCCCGGAGCGAGCAGTACTTC.

This clonotype was seen just once. The chain uses TRBV20-1 and TRBJ2-5; 10 nucleotides align to TRBD2. Germline V gene lookup returns CDR1 DFQATT and CDR2 SNEGSKA (reference sequence). The CDR3 has 18 residues. Trimming cost V 0 bases and J 5 bases; bases outside gene matches: 15. CDR3 in amino acids: CSARDSGVAGGLRETQYF. Written as DNA, the CDR3 is TGCAGTGCTAGAGATTCCGGGGTAGCGGGGGGCCTTCGGGAGACCCAGTACTTC.

V is TRBV29-1 and J is TRBJ2-7; D might be TRBD2 (5 bases). The CDR3 is 11 residues long. Germline values: CDR1 SQVTM, CDR2 ANQGSEA. With 4 bases removed from V and 8 bases from J, the gap between germline ends came to 12 bases. CDR3 nucleotides: TGCAGCGTTGGAGAGGGTATCAAGCAGTACTTC. Protein: CSVGEGIKQYF.